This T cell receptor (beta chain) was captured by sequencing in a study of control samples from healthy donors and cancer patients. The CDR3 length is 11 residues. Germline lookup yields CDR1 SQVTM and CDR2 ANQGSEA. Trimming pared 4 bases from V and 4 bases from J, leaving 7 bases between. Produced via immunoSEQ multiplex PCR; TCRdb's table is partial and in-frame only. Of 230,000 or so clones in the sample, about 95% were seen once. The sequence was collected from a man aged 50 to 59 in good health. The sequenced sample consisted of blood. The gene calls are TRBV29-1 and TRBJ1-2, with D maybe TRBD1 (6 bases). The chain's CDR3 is CSVGTVYGYTF. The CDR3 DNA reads TGCAGCGTTGGGACAGTCTATGGCTACACCTTC.